This T cell receptor (beta chain) was documented in a study of CD8+ T cells in alopecia areata. For the study at large: Among treated patients, oral tofacitinib was administered at 5 to 10 mg twice daily. Patients took tofacitinib for 6 to 18 months, followed by 6 drug-free months.

The length of the CDR3 is 16 residues. Trimming at V came to 5 bases and at J to 4 bases, leaving 10 bases not matched to a gene. The germline V gene has CDR1 LNHDA and CDR2 SQIVND (reference sequence). As the sequencing template, cDNA was produced by extracting RNA and reverse transcribing it. Here immunoSEQ multiplex PCR was the method, and the copy in TCRdb shows in-frame clones only, minus some. The sample has about 140,000 clones; 45% to 60% are singletons. PBMCs served as the source from which CD4+ and CD8+ T cells were sorted. Material: CD4+ T cells sorted from blood, obtained at week 0. This TCR was recovered from a human donor with alopecia areata. This chain joins TRBV19 and TRBJ2-1, with TRBD2 matching over 8 bases. CDR3 bases: TGTGCCAGTAGTTCGCTGGGACTAGACGGGTACAATGAGCAGTTCTTC. It is translated as CASSSLGLDGYNEQFF.